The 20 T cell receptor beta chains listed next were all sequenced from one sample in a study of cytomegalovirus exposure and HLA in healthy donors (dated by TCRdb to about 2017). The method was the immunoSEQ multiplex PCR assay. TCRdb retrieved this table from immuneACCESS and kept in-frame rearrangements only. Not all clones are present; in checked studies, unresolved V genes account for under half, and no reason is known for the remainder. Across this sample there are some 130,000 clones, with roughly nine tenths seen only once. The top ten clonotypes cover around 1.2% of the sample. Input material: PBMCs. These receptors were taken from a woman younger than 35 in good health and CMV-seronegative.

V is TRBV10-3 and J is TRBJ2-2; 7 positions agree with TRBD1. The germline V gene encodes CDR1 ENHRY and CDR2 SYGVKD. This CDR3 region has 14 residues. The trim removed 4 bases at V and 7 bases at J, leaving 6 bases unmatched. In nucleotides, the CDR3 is TGTGCCATCAGTGGGTGGGGACAGAACGGGGAGCTGTTTTTT. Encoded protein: CAISGWGQNGELFF.

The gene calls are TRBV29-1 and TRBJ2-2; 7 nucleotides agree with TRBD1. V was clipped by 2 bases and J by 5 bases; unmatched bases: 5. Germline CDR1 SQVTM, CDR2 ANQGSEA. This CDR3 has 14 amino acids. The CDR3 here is CSVESGQFTGELFF. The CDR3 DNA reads TGCAGCGTTGAATCGGGACAGTTTACCGGGGAGCTGTTTTTT.

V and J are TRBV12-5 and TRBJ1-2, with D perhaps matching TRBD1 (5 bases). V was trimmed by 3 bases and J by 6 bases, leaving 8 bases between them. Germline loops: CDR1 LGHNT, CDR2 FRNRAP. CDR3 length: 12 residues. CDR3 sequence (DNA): TGTGCTAGTGGTTTCCCAGGGAATGGCTACACCTTC. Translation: CASGFPGNGYTF.

Here the CDR3 reads CASSSTIRRAGELFF. CDR3 bases: TGCGCCAGCAGCTCGACAATAAGGCGAGCCGGGGAGCTGTTTTTT. J is TRBJ2-2 and V is TRBV5-1, with D unresolved. The CDR3 runs 15 residues. CDR1 SGHRS and CDR2 YFSETQ come from the germline V gene. The V end was cut by 3 bases, the J end by 6 bases, with 15 bases between.

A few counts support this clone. CDR3 in amino acids: CASSSSDSAPVYEQYF. In nucleotides, the CDR3 is TGTGCCAGCAGCTCATCGGACAGCGCTCCGGTGTACGAGCAGTACTTC. The chain uses TRBV5-4 and TRBJ2-7, with D possibly being TRBD1 (6 bases). The CDR3 consists of 16 residues. Germline CDR1 SGHNT, CDR2 YYREEE (reference sequence). Between the trimmed V and J ends, which lost 3 bases and 4 bases, there was a span of 20 bases.

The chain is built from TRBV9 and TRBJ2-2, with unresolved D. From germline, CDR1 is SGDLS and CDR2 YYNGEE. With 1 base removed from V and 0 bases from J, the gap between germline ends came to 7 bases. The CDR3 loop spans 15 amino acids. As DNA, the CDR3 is TGTGCCAGCAGCGTACTAATAACGAACACCGGGGAGCTGTTTTTT. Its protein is CASSVLITNTGELFF.

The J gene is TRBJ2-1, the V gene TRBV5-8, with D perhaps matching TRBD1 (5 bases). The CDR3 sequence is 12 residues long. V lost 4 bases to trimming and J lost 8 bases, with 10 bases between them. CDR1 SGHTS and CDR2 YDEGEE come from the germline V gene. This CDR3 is CASSHRNYEQFF. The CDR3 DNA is TGTGCCAGCAGCCACAGGAACTATGAGCAGTTCTTC.

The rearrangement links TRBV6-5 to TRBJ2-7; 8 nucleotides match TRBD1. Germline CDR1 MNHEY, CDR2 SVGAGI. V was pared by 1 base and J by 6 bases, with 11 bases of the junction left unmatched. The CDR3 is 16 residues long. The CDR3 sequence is CASSYYPGTGGLEQYF. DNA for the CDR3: TGTGCCAGCAGTTACTACCCCGGGACAGGTGGTCTCGAGCAGTACTTC.

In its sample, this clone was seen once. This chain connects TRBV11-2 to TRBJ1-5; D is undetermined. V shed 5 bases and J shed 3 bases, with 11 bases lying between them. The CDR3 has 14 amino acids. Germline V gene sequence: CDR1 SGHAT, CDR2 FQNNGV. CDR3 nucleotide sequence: TGTGCCAGCAGCCCCTCGCTAGACAATCAGCCCCAGCATTTT. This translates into CASSPSLDNQPQHF.

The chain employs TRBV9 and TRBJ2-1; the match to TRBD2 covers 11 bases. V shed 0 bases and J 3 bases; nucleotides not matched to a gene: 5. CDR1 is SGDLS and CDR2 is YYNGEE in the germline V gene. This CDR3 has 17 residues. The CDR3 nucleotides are TGTGCCAGCAGCGTAGATCCTAGCGGGGGGATCTACAATGAGCAGTTCTTC. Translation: CASSVDPSGGIYNEQFF. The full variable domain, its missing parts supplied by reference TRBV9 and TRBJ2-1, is DSGVTQTPKHLITATGQRVTLRCSPRSGDLSVYWYQQSLDQGLQFLIQYYNGEERAKGNILERFSAQQFPDLHSELNLSSLELGDSALYFCASSVDPSGGIYNEQFFGPGTRLTVL.

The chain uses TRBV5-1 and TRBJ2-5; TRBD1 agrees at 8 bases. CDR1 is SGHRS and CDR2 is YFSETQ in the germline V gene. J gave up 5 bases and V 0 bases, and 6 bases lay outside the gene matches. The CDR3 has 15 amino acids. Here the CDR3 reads CASSLAGQGRETQYF. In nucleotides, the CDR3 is TGCGCCAGCAGCTTGGCCGGACAGGGAAGGGAGACCCAGTACTTC.

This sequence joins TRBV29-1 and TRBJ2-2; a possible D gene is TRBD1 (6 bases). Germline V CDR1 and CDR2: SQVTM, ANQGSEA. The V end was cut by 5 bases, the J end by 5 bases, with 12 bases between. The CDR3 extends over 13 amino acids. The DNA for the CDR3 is TGCAGCGTTTACAGGGTTAGGACCGGGGAGCTGTTTTTT. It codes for CSVYRVRTGELFF.

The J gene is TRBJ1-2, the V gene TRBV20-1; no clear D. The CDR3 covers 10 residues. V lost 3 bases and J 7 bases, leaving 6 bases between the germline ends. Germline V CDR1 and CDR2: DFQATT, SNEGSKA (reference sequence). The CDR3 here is CSASWSGYTF. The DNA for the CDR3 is TGCAGTGCTAGTTGGAGTGGCTACACCTTC.

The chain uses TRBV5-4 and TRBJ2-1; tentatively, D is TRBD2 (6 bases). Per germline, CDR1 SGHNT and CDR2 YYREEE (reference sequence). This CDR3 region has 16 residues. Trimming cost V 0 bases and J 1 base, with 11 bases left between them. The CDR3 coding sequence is TGTGCCAGCAGCTTGGGAGGGCGGGGATCCTACAATGAGCAGTTCTTC. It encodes CASSLGGRGSYNEQFF.

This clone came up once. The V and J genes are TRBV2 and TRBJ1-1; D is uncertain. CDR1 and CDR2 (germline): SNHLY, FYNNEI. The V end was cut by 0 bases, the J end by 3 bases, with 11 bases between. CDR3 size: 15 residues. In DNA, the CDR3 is TGTGCCAGCAGTGAAGCGATCGGAGGGTACACTGAAGCTTTCTTT. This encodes CASSEAIGGYTEAFF.

CDR3 residues: CASSLRTALAYEQYF. The CDR3 DNA sequence: TGTGCCAGCAGCTTACGGACAGCGCTAGCCTACGAGCAGTACTTC. The chain recombines TRBV7-9 with TRBJ2-7; maybe TRBD1 (6 bases). The CDR3 sequence is 15 residues long. V lost 2 bases, J lost 2 bases, and 13 bases lay in between. Germline values: CDR1 SEHNR, CDR2 FQNEAQ (reference sequence).

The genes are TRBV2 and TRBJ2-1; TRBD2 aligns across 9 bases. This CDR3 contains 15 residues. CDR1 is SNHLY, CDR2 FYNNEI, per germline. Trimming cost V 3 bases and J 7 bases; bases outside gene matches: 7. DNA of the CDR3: TGTGCCAGCAGTGAGAGGCTAGCGGGGTATAATGAGCAGTTCTTC. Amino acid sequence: CASSERLAGYNEQFF.

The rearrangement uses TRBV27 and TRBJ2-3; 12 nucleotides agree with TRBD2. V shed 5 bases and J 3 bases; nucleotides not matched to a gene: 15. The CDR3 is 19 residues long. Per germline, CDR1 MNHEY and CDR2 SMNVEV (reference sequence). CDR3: CASSPFPSGGGPGTDTQYF. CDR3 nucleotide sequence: TGTGCCAGCAGTCCGTTCCCTAGCGGGGGGGGTCCAGGGACAGATACGCAGTATTTT.

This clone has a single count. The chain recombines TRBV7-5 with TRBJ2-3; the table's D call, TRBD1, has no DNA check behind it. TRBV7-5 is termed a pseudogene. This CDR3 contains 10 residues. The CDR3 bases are TGTGCCAGAAGCTCAAAAACGCAGTATTTT. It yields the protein CARSSKTQYF.

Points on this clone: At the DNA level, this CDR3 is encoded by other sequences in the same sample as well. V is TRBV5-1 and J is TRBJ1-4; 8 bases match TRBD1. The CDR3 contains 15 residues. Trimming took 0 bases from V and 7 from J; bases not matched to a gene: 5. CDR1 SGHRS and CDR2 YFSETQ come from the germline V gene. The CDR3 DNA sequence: TGCGCCAGCAGCTTGGGTGGACAGGGAGGTGAAAAACTGTTTTTT. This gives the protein CASSLGGQGGEKLFF. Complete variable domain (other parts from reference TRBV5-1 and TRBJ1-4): KAGVTQTPRYLIKTRGQQVTLSCSPISGHRSVSWYQQTPGQGLQFLFEYFSETQRNKGNFPGRFSGRQFSNSRSEMNVSTLELGDSALYLCASSLGGQGGEKLFFGSGTQLSVL.